Described below is a single T cell receptor beta chain sequence and its context. Germline V gene lookup returns CDR1 LNHDA and CDR2 SQIVND (reference sequence). V shed 7 bases and J shed 4 bases, with 16 bases lying between them. The CDR3 has 15 residues. Authors' data handling: Reference gene primer amplification yielded estimated nucleated cell counts. The repertoire was sequenced with immunoSEQ multiplex PCR; TCRdb's copy has only in-frame clones and lacks some. The DNA was the basis for D and trimming; V, J and clone size are from that table. The sample includes nearly 400,000 clones, approximately 89% seen only once; the top ten take about 1.8%. This sample is part of a study of blood T cell repertoires in COVID-19. Turning to the study itself: The United States, Italy and Spain were the sources of the acute and convalescent COVID-19 samples.

Sample: PBMCs or T cells enriched from blood (not recorded which). The TCR was taken from a woman in her 30s who had recovered from COVID-19. The rearrangement uses TRBV19 and TRBJ1-4; D call uncertain. CDR3 protein: CASTPRGGGNEKLFF. Here the CDR3 DNA reads TGTGCCAGTACTCCCCGGGGAGGAGGTAATGAAAAACTGTTTTTT. The full variable domain, with the rest looked up from reference TRBV19 and TRBJ1-4, is DGGITQSPKYLFRKEGQNVTLSCEQNLNHDAMYWYRQDPGQGLRLIYYSQIVNDFQKGDIAEGYSVSREKKESFPLTVTSAQKNPTAFYLCASTPRGGGNEKLFFGSGTQLSVL.